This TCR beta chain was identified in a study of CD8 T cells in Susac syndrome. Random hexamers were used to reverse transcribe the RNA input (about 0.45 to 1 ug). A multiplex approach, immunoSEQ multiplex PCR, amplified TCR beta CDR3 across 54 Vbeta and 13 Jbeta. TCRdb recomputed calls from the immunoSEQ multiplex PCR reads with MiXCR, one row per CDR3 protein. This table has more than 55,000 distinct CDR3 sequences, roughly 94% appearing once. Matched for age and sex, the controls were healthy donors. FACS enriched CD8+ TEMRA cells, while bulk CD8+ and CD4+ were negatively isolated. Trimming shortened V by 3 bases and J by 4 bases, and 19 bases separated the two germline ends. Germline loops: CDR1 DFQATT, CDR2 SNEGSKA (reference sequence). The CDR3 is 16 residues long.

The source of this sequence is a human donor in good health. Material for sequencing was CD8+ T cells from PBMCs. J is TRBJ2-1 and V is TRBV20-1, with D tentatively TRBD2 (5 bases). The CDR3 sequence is CSARAITSRTYNEQFF. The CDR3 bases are TGCAGTGCTAGGGCGATTACTAGTAGGACTTACAATGAGCAGTTCTTC.